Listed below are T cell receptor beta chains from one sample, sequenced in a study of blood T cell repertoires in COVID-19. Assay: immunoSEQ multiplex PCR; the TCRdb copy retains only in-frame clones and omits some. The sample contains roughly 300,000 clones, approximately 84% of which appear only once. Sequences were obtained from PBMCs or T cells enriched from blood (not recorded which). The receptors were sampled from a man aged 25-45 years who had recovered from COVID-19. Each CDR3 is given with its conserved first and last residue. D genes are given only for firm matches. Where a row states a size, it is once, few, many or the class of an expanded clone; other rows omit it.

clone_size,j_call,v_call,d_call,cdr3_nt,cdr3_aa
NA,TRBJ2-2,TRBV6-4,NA,TGTGCCAGCAGTGACTCCTGGGGAGGTTCCACCGGGGAGCTGTTTTTT,CASSDSWGGSTGELFF
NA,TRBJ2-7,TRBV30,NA,TGTGCCTGGAGTGTAATGGGTAGCGGCACCTACGAGCAGTACTTC,CAWSVMGSGTYEQYF
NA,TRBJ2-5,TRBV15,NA,TGTGCCACCAGCAGAGTGCGGGACGGGGGAGAGACCCAGTACTTC,CATSRVRDGGETQYF
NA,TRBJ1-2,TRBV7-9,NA,TGTGCCAGCAGCCTATCACGACAGGAGGACTATGGCTACACCTTC,CASSLSRQEDYGYTF
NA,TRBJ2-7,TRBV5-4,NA,TGTGCCAGCAGCCTTGTCGGTTCCGAGCAGTACTTC,CASSLVGSEQYF
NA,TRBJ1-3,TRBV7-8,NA,TGTGCCAGCAGCTTGGGGGGGTACACCATATATTTT,CASSLGGYTIYF
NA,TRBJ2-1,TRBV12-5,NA,TGTGCTAGTGGCCTGGGGGGCTACAATGAGCAGTTCTTC,CASGLGGYNEQFF
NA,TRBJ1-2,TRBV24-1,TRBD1,TGTGCCACCAGGGCCGAACCGACAGGGTCTGGCTACACCTTC,CATRAEPTGSGYTF
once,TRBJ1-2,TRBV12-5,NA,TGTGCTAGTGGTTTCGGAGACAGGAGGCCCGGCTACACCTTC,CASGFGDRRPGYTF
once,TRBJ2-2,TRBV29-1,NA,TGCAGCGTTGGGACAGAGTTGAACACCGGGGAGCTGTTTTTT,CSVGTELNTGELFF
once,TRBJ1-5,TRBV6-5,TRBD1,TGTGCCAGCAGACGACAGGGTTATGATCAGCCCCAGCATTTT,CASRRQGYDQPQHF
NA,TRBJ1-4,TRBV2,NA,TGTGCCAGCATCCTCGATGAAAAACTGTTTTTT,CASILDEKLFF
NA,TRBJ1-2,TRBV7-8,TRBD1,TGTGCCAGCAGCTCTCTGTCAGGGACAGCGCGGTTCTATGGCTACACCTTC,CASSSLSGTARFYGYTF
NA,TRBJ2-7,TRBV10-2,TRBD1,TGCGCCAGCCGGGACCCCGGGACAGGGAGCCACGAGCAGTACTTC,CASRDPGTGSHEQYF
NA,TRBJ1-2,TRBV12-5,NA,TGTGCTAGTGGTCCGGTCGGGGGCTACACCTTC,CASGPVGGYTF
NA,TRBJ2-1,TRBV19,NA,TGTGCCAGTAGTCCCGGACTCCCTCCCAATGAGCAGTTCTTC,CASSPGLPPNEQFF
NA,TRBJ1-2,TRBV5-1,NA,TGCGCCAGCAGCCGCTATGGCTACACCTTC,CASSRYGYTF
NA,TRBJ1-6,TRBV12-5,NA,TGTGCTAGTGGTTCGAGCCTATTTTCACCCCTCCACTTT,CASGSSLFSPLHF
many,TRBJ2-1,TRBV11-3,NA,TGTGCCAGCAGCCCGAGGGGGTTCCGGGACCGTCCTCCTGAGCAGTTCTTC,CASSPRGFRDRPPEQFF
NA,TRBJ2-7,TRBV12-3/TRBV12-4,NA,TGTGCCAGCAGTCTACTGGAGGAGCAGTACTTC,CASSLLEEQYF
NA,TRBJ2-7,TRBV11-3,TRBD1,TGTGCCAGCAGCAAAGGACAGGGGACTTCCTACGAGCAGTACTTC,CASSKGQGTSYEQYF
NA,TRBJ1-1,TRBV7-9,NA,TGTGCCAGCAGCTTGGGAAGGGGCCTTGGTGGCACTGAAGCTTTCTTT,CASSLGRGLGGTEAFF
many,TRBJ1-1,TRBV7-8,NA,TGTGCCAGCAGCTTAGGCAGGGTCACACTCACTGAAGCTTTCTTT,CASSLGRVTLTEAFF
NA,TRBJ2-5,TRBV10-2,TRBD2,TGCGCCAGCAGGATAGCGGGGGGGGCGGAGACCCAGTACTTC,CASRIAGGAETQYF
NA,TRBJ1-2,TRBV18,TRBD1,TGTGCCAGCTCACCAAGAACAGGGGATTACTATGGCTACACCTTC,CASSPRTGDYYGYTF
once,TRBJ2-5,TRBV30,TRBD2,TGTGCCTGGACGGGACTAGGGGTGCCCGGGGAGACCCAGTACTTC,CAWTGLGVPGETQYF
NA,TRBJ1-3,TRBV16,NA,TGTGCCAGCAGACCGACAGGCAACACCATATATTTT,CASRPTGNTIYF
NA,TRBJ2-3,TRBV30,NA,TGTGCCTGGAGTGCGCCAGGGCGCGGAAGCACAGATACGCAGTATTTT,CAWSAPGRGSTDTQYF
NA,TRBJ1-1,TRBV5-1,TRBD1,TGCGCCAGCAGCCCGGACAGGGACACTGAAGCTTTCTTT,CASSPDRDTEAFF
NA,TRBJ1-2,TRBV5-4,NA,TGTGCCAGCAGCTTGGGCGGGGGGAGAAGATCCTATGGCTACACCTTC,CASSLGGGRRSYGYTF
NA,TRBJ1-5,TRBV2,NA,TGTGCCAGCAGTGAAACTAGGACCGTGTCCCAGCCCCAGCATTTT,CASSETRTVSQPQHF
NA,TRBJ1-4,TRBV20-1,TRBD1,TGCAGTGCTTCCCCGGGACAGCCGTTTTTT,CSASPGQPFF
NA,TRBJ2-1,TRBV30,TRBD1,TGTGCCTGGAGTCTCATTAAACGGACAGGGGACAATGAGCAGTTCTTC,CAWSLIKRTGDNEQFF
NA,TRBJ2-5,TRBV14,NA,TGTGCCAGCAGCCAAAGGGAACAGGGCGTTGGGGAGACCCAGTACTTC,CASSQREQGVGETQYF
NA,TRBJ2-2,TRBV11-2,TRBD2,TGTGCCAGCAGCTTGTTAGCGGGGGACACCGGGGAGCTGTTTTTT,CASSLLAGDTGELFF
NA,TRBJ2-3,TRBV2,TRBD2,TGTGCCAGCAGGGCCAGGACTAGCGGACAGGCAGATACGCAGTATTTT,CASRARTSGQADTQYF
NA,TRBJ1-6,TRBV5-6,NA,TGTGCCAGCAGCTTGAGGGGGGGCAATTCACCCCTCCACTTT,CASSLRGGNSPLHF
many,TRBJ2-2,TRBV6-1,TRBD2,TGTGCCAGCAGTGAAGCTAGCGGGGGGGCCGGGGAGCTGTTTTTT,CASSEASGGAGELFF
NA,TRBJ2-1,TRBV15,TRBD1,TGTGCCACCAGCAGAGGACAGGGCGGTTTGGATGAGCAGTTCTTC,CATSRGQGGLDEQFF
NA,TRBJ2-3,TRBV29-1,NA,TGCAGCGTTGAGTGGGGCGGGGCGGCAGATACGCAGTATTTT,CSVEWGGAADTQYF
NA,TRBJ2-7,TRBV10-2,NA,TGCGCCAGCAGTGAGATAGGTAGCAAGGCTGCGGATCAGTACTTC,CASSEIGSKAADQYF
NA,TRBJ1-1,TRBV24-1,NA,TGTGCCACCAGTGACTCCGGACAGCCAGGTGAAGCTTTCTTT,CATSDSGQPGEAFF
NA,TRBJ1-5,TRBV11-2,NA,TGTGCCAGCAGCTTATCAGCAGGGAACAATCAGCCCCAGCATTTT,CASSLSAGNNQPQHF
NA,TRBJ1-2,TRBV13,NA,TGTGCCAGCAGCTCCGACAGGAGAGCCGGCTACACCTTC,CASSSDRRAGYTF
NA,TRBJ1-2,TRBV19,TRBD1,TGTGCCAGTAGTACCCAGGGGACAGGGGGCTATGGCTACACCTTC,CASSTQGTGGYGYTF
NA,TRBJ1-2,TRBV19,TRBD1,TGTGCCAGCACAGGGGGAGGCTATGGCTACACCTTC,CASTGGGYGYTF
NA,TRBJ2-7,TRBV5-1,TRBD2,TGCGCCAGCAGCTTGGTGGGTAGCGGGAACCACGAGCAGTACTTC,CASSLVGSGNHEQYF
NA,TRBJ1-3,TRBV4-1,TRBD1,TGCGCCAGCAGTACAACAGGGGTCTCTGGAAACACCATATATTTT,CASSTTGVSGNTIYF
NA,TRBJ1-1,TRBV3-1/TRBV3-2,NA,TGTGCCAGCACTCCCTCTTTGGGGCCCTACCTTATGAACACTGAAGCTTTCTTT,CASTPSLGPYLMNTEAFF
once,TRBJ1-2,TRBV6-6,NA,TGTGCCAGCTGGGGGCTTCAAGGAAACTATGGCTACACCTTC,CASWGLQGNYGYTF
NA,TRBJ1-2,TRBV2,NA,TGTGCCAGCCGCCTCCAGGGTCCGAACTATGGCTACACCTTC,CASRLQGPNYGYTF
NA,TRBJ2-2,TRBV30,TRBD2,TGTGCCTGGGATGGGACTAGCCCCGGGGAGCTGTTTTTT,CAWDGTSPGELFF
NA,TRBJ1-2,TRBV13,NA,TGTGCCAGCAGATCTACAGGGCGGAACTATGGCTACACCTTC,CASRSTGRNYGYTF
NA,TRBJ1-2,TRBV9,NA,TGTGCCAGCAGCGTAGTCCGGGGGAGCTACACCTTC,CASSVVRGSYTF
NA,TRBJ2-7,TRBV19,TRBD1,TGTGCCAGTAGTCCCCTGGGGACAGGGAGGTACGAGCAGTACTTC,CASSPLGTGRYEQYF
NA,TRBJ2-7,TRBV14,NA,TGTGCCAGCAGCCAAGCTTATTACGAGCAGTACTTC,CASSQAYYEQYF
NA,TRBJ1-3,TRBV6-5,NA,TGTGCCAGCAGTCAGGGAAACACCATATATTTT,CASSQGNTIYF